This entry features one TCR beta chain sequence. Its antigen is unidentified. CDR1 MNHNY and CDR2 SVGAGI come from the germline V gene (reference sequence). The junction had 11 bases not matched to a gene; V was cut back by 4 bases and J by 8 bases. This CDR3 region has 15 residues. A single record per CDR3 protein comes from TCRdb applying MiXCR to the reads. The data contain about 920,000 distinct CDR3 sequences, around 32% of them singletons. This specimen comes from a study of T cell repertoires in cytomegalovirus infection. The TCR originated in a human donor in good health (CMV status not recorded). Some clones in this sample may be carry-over from other donors' samples. The sample was cultured CD8+ T cells from PBMCs, taken from culture after CMV antigen stimulation. The chain couples TRBV6-6 to TRBJ2-1, with 7 bases fitting TRBD1. CDR3 sequence (DNA): TGTGCCAGCAGTTCCGGGACAGAAGTACAGGATGAGCAGTTCTTC. Amino acids: CASSSGTEVQDEQFF.